This section outlines one T cell receptor (beta chain) sequence together with its context. The data are from a study of shared clonotypes between healthy human individuals. Evenly divided among several immunoSEQ plates was the genomic DNA of each subset. In the sorted-subset replicate PCRs, 200 ng DNA, around 32,000 T cell genomes, was used. Original methodology: Without quality scores, immunoSEQ junctional reads could not be filtered like full-length reads. Clones were sequenced by immunoSEQ multiplex PCR, and TCRdb holds only the in-frame ones, with some missing. Clone size and V and J calls were adopted from that table, with D and trimming inferred from the DNA. The data hold some 1.5 million clones, with approximately 96% observed a single time. Trimming removed 5 bases at V and 4 bases at J, with 19 bases between. Germline CDR1 is SGHRS and CDR2 is YFSETQ. The CDR3 contains 16 residues.

The chain joins TRBV5-1 to TRBJ2-1, with TRBD1 as a possible D gene (6 bases). This TCR was recovered from a man aged 30 to 45 in good health. Sequencing used naive CD4+ T cells sorted from blood. Subset in this sample: CD45RA+ positively selected. The CDR3 is CASRKLQGMQYNEQFF. In nucleotides, the CDR3 is TGCGCCAGCAGAAAACTACAGGGAATGCAGTACAATGAGCAGTTCTTC.